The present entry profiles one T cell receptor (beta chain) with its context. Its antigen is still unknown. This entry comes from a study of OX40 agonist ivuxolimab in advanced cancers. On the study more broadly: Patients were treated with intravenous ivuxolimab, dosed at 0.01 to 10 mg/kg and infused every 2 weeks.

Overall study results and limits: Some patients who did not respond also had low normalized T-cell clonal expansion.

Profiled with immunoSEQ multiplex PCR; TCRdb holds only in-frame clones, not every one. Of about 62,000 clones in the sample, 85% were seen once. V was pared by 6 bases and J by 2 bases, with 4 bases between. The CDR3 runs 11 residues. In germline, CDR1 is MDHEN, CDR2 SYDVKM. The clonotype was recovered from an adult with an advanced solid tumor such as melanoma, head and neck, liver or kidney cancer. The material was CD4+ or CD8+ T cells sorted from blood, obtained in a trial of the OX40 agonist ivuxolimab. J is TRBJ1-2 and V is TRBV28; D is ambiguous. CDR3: CASRENYGYTF. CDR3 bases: TGTGCCAGCAGGGAGAACTATGGCTACACCTTC.